These T cell receptor beta chains were read from a single sample in a study of T cells in localized non-small cell lung cancer. Produced via immunoSEQ multiplex PCR; TCRdb's table is partial and in-frame only. The table has 17,000 or so clones, around 82% seen once. The sequenced sample was peripheral blood, obtained before any cancer treatment. These receptors were taken from a male donor aged 60 or over with stage III lung adenocarcinoma. The conserved cysteine and the conserved F or W are not part of the CDR3 here. Clone size is given for some rows only: seen once, a few or many times, or a class if the clone is expanded.

size	J	V	CDR3
NA	TRBJ2-3	TRBV7-9	ASSGARDTNTDTQY
NA	TRBJ1-4	TRBV14	ASSQDYRAGEKLF
NA	TRBJ1-4	TRBV6-6	ASSSFGTTNEKLF
NA	TRBJ2-5	TRBV2	ASSRLLGEGTQY
NA	TRBJ2-1	TRBV12-5	ASGLPQTGRNEQF
NA	TRBJ1-3	TRBV4-2	ASSPWGGTAGNTIY
NA	TRBJ1-6	TRBV30	AWEVTESSYNSPLH
NA	TRBJ1-1	TRBV20-1	SGRVNTEAF
once	TRBJ1-5	TRBV18	ASSPAGNQPQH
NA	TRBJ1-1	TRBV9	ASSVSPGTGAGNTEAF
NA	TRBJ1-2	TRBV5-4	ASSRYGANYGYT
NA	TRBJ2-7	TRBV27	ASSFGTGDYEQY
NA	TRBJ2-2	TRBV7-9	ASSSPVVTGELF
NA	TRBJ1-1	TRBV6-5	ASSYGSGRLAF